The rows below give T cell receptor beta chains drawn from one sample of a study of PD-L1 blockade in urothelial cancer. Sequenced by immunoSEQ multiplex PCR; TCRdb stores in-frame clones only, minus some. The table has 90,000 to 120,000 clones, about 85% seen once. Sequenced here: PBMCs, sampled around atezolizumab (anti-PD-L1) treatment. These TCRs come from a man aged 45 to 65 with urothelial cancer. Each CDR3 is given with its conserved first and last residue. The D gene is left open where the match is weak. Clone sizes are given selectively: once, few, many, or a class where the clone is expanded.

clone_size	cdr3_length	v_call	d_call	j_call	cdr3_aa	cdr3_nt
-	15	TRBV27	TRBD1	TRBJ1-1	CASSRGGGAKPEAFF	TGTGCCAGCAGCCGTGGAGGGGGCGCGAAACCTGAAGCTTTCTTT
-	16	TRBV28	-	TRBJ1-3	CASSPSGGASGNTIYF	TGTGCCAGCAGTCCCTCGGGGGGCGCGAGTGGAAACACCATATATTTT
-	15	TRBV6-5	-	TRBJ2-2	CASSYQNRVSGELFF	TGTGCCAGCAGTTACCAGAACAGGGTATCCGGGGAGCTGTTTTTT
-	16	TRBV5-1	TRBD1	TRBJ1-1	CASSSYSGGSRTEAFF	TGCGCCAGCAGCTCCTACTCAGGGGGAAGTAGAACTGAAGCTTTCTTT
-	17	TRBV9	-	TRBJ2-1	CASSAHPTNVITRGQFF	TGTGCCAGCAGCGCCCACCCTACAAACGTAATTACAAGGGGGCAGTTCTTC
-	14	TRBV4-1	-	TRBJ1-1	CASSQDPRNTEAFF	TGCGCCAGCAGCCAAGATCCCAGGAACACTGAAGCTTTCTTT
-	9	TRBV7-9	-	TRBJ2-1	CASTNEQFF	TGTGCCAGCACAAATGAGCAGTTCTTC
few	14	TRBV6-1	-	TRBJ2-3	CASSEGSVTDTQYF	TGTGCCAGCAGTGAAGGGTCGGTCACAGATACGCAGTATTTT
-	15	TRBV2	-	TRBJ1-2	CASSVGTKILHGYTF	TGTGCCAGCAGTGTCGGGACAAAAATCCTACATGGCTACACCTTC
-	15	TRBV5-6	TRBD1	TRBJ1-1	CASSLDITGDGEAFF	TGTGCCAGCAGCTTGGATATTACAGGGGATGGTGAAGCTTTCTTT
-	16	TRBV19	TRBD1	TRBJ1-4	CASTRTGSTTNEKLFF	TGTGCCAGTACAAGGACAGGGTCGACGACTAATGAAAAACTGTTTTTT
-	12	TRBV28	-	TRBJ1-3	CASTRGRNTIYF	TGTGCCAGCACCCGGGGTCGAAACACCATATATTTT
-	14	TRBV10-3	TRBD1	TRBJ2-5	CAISTQGAGETQYF	TGTGCCATCAGCACACAGGGGGCAGGGGAGACCCAGTACTTC
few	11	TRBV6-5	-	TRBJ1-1	CASNKNTEAFF	TGTGCCAGCAATAAGAACACTGAAGCTTTCTTT
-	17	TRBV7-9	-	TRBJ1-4	CASSLLETVGLNEKLFF	TGTGCCAGCAGCTTACTGGAGACGGTCGGTCTTAATGAAAAACTGTTTTTT
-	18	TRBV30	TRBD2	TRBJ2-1	CAWSFYSTSGRTNNEQFF	TGTGCCTGGAGTTTTTACTCGACTAGCGGGAGGACCAACAATGAGCAGTTCTTC
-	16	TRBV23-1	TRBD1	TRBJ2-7	CASSQPPRDRIYEQYF	TGCGCCAGCAGTCAACCCCCCCGGGACAGGATATACGAGCAGTACTTC
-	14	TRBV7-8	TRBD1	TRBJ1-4	CASSPGGDSEKLFF	TGTGCCAGCAGCCCCGGGGGGGACAGCGAAAAACTGTTTTTT
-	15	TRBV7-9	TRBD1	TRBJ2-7	CASSLQRTGDREQYF	TGTGCCAGCAGCTTACAGAGGACAGGGGACAGGGAGCAGTACTTC
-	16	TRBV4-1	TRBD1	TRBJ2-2	CASSQHRGPYTGELFF	TGCGCCAGCAGCCAGCACAGGGGGCCTTACACCGGGGAGCTGTTTTTT
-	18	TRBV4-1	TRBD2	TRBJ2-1	CASSQGLLESGRVREQFF	TGCGCCAGCAGCCAAGGGTTGTTGGAAAGCGGGAGAGTCCGTGAGCAGTTCTTC
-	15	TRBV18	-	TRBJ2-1	CASSPNDGSYNEQFF	TGTGCCAGCTCCCCCAATGATGGTAGCTACAATGAGCAGTTCTTC
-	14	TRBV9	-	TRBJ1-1	CASSSNPANTEAFF	TGTGCCAGCAGTAGCAACCCGGCCAACACTGAAGCTTTCTTT
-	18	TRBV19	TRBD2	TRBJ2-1	CASSIVRLAANAYNEQFF	TGTGCCAGTAGTATAGTACGACTAGCGGCGAACGCCTACAATGAGCAGTTCTTC
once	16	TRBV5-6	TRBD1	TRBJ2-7	CASSSNLGQATYEQYF	TGTGCCAGCAGCTCAAACTTGGGACAGGCAACCTACGAGCAGTACTTC
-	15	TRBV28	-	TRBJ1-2	CASSLPLGQGSGYTF	TGTGCCAGCAGTTTACCCCTGGGCCAGGGTAGTGGCTACACCTTC
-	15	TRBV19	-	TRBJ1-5	CASSPTGGTNQPQHF	TGTGCCAGTAGCCCAACGGGAGGGACAAATCAGCCCCAGCATTTT
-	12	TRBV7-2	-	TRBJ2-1	CASSQTRSEQFF	TGTGCCAGCAGCCAAACCCGGAGTGAGCAGTTCTTC
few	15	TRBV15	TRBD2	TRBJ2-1	CATSRGAGAYNEQFF	TGTGCCACCAGCAGAGGAGCGGGAGCGTACAATGAGCAGTTCTTC
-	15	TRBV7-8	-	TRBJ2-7	CASSLVVLGGYEQYF	TGTGCCAGCAGCTTAGTAGTTTTGGGGGGCTACGAGCAGTACTTC
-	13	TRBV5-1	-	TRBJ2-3	CASSWTSTDTQYF	TGCGCCAGCAGCTGGACTAGCACAGATACGCAGTATTTT
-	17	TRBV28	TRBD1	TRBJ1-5	CASSSKLGTGVYQPQHF	TGTGCCAGCAGTTCAAAATTGGGGACAGGGGTATATCAGCCCCAGCATTTT
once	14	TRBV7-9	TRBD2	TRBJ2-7	CASSLSGRVYEQYF	TGTGCCAGCAGCTTATCAGGGAGGGTCTACGAGCAGTACTTC
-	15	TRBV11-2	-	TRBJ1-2	CASSLWDSSSYGYTF	TGTGCCAGCAGCCTCTGGGACTCGTCGAGCTATGGCTACACCTTC
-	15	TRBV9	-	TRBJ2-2	CASRADSTNTGELFF	TGTGCCAGCAGGGCGGACAGTACGAACACCGGGGAGCTGTTTTTT
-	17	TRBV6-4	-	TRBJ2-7	CASSGLLGGNKSYEQYF	TGTGCCAGCAGTGGGCTTCTCGGGGGAAACAAGTCCTACGAGCAGTACTTC
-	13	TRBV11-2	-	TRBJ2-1	CASSLQGYNEQFF	TGTGCCAGCAGCTTACAGGGGTACAATGAGCAGTTCTTC
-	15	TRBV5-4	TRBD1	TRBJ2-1	CASSLVGQVNNEQFF	TGTGCCAGCAGCTTGGTAGGACAGGTTAACAATGAGCAGTTCTTC
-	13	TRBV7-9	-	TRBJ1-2	CASSPAGDYGYTF	TGTGCCAGCAGCCCCGCCGGAGACTATGGCTACACCTTC
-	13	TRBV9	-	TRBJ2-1	CASSLRLAGEQFF	TGTGCCAGCAGCCTGCGTCTAGCAGGCGAGCAGTTCTTC
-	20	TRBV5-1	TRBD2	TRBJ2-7	CASSLAHGTSGRAVSYEQYF	TGCGCCAGCAGCTTGGCCCACGGGACTAGCGGGAGAGCGGTCTCCTACGAGCAGTACTTC
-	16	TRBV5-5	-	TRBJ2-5	CASSSNPGQTQETQYF	TGTGCCAGCAGCTCCAACCCAGGACAAACTCAAGAGACCCAGTACTTC